The 3 T cell receptor beta chains given below trace back to one sample, sequenced in a study of blood T cell repertoires in COVID-19. Measured with immunoSEQ multiplex PCR; TCRdb has only the in-frame clones, and not every one. The sample shows around 94,000 clones, more than 80% of them seen only once. Sequenced sample: peripheral blood. These receptors originate from a human donor in a cohort sampled during active COVID-19.

The table lists this clone with a few counts. This CDR3 is CASSLGIFATGELFF. DNA for the CDR3: TGTGCCAGCAGCCTCGGGATCTTCGCCACCGGGGAGCTGTTTTTT. The V call is TRBV7-2, the J call TRBJ2-2; D perhaps matches TRBD2 (5 bases). V lost 5 bases to trimming and J lost 4 bases, with 14 bases between them. The CDR3 has 15 amino acids. CDR1 and CDR2 (germline): SGHTA, FQGNSA. The full variable domain, its missing parts supplied by reference TRBV7-2 and TRBJ2-2, is GAGVSQSPSNKVTEKGKDVELRCDPISGHTALYWYRQSLGQGLEFLIYFQGNSAPDKSGLPSDRFSAERTGGSVSTLTIQRTQQEDSAVYLCASSLGIFATGELFFGEGSRLTVL.

CDR3 residues: CASSLARWRNSGNTIYF. The CDR3 DNA reads as TGTGCCAGCAGCTTAGCTAGGTGGAGAAACTCTGGAAACACCATATATTTT. The chain couples TRBV7-8 to TRBJ1-3; D remains ambiguous. Trimming took 0 bases from V and 0 from J, leaving 12 bases between them. Per the germline V gene, CDR1 is SGHVS and CDR2 is FQNEAQ. The CDR3 covers 17 residues.

The rearrangement uses TRBV18 and TRBJ2-6, with 9 bases fitting TRBD1. V gave up 4 bases and J gave up 0 bases; unmatched junction bases: 7. This CDR3 is 18 amino acids long. CDR1 is KGHSH, CDR2 LQKENI, per germline. The CDR3 reads CASSRQGGLSSGANVLTF. The CDR3 bases are TGTGCCAGCTCACGACAGGGGGGTCTAAGCTCTGGGGCCAACGTCCTGACTTTC.